Listed below are T cell receptor beta chains from one sample, sequenced in a study of blood T cell repertoires in COVID-19. Here immunoSEQ multiplex PCR was the method, and the copy in TCRdb shows in-frame clones only, minus some. Of about 190,000 clones listed, about 80% are singletons. Sample: peripheral blood. These receptors all come from a woman aged 55 to 70 with COVID-19, enrolled during active disease. CDR3s include the opening cysteine and the closing phenylalanine or tryptophan. Each record gives: V gene, J gene, CDR3 protein.

TRBV7-8	TRBJ2-1	CASSRRGHNEQFF
TRBV7-9	TRBJ2-2	CASSLIRQRPNTGELFF
TRBV19	TRBJ2-7	CASSPKNRQANEQYF
TRBV29-1	TRBJ2-1	CSVEDLPSGYNEQFF
TRBV6-6	TRBJ2-1	CASSGLAGGYNEQFF
TRBV7-3	TRBJ2-1	CASSSGQSSYNEQFF
TRBV27	TRBJ1-2	CASSFSNPQGGYTF
TRBV5-1	TRBJ2-3	CASSRDTSTDTQYF
TRBV5-1	TRBJ2-7	CASSPLATSYEQYF
TRBV10-2	TRBJ2-7	CASERDTSSYEQYF
TRBV5-1	TRBJ1-3	CASSLAGTQSGNTIYF